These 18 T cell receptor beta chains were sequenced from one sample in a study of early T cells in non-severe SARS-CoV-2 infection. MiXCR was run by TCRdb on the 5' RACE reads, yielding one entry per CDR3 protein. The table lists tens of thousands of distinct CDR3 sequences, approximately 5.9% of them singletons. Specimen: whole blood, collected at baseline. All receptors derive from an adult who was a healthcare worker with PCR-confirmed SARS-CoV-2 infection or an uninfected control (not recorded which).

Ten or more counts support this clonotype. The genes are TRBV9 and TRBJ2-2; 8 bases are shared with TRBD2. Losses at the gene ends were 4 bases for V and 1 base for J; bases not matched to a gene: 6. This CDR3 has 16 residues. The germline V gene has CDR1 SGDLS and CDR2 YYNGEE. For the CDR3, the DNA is TGTGCCAGCAGCTACCGACTAGCGAAGAACACCGGGGAGCTGTTTTTT. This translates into CASSYRLAKNTGELFF.

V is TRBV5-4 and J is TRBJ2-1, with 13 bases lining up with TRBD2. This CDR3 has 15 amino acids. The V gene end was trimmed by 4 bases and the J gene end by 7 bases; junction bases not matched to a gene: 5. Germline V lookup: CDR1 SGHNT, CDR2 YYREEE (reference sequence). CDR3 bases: TGTGCCAGCAGCCAAGGACTAGCGGGAGAGAATGAGCAGTTCTTC. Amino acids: CASSQGLAGENEQFF.

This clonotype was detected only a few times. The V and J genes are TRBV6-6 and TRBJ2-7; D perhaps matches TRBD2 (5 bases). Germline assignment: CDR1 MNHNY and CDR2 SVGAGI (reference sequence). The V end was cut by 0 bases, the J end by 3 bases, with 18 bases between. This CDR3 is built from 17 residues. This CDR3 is CASSYSISRLPNYEQYF. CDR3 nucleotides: TGTGCCAGCAGTTACTCGATTAGCCGACTACCAAACTACGAGCAGTACTTC.

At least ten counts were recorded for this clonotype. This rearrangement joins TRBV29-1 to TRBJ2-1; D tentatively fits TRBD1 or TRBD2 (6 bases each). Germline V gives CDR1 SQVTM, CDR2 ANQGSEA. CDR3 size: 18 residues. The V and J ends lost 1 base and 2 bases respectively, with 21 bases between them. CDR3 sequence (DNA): TGCAGCGTTGAAGTAGATTGGGGGGCTATGATAACCTACAATGAGCAGTTCTTC. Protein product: CSVEVDWGAMITYNEQFF.

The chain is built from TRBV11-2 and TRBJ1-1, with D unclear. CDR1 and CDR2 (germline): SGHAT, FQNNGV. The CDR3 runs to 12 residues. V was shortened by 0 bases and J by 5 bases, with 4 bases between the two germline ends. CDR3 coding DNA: TGTGCCAGCAGCTTAGACCGGACTGAAGCTTTCTTT. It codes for CASSLDRTEAFF.

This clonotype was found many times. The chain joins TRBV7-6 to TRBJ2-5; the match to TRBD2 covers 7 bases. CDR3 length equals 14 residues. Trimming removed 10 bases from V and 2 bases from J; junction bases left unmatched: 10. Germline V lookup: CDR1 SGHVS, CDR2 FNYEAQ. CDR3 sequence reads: CAIGGGSRQETQYF. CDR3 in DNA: TGTGCCATTGGGGGGGGAAGCAGGCAAGAGACCCAGTACTTC.

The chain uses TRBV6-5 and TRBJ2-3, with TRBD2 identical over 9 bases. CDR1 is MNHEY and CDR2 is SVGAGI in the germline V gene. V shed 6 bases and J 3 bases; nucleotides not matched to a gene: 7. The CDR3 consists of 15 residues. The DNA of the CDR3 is TGTGCCAGCAGGAGAGTAGCGGGAGCAACAGATACGCAGTATTTT. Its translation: CASRRVAGATDTQYF.

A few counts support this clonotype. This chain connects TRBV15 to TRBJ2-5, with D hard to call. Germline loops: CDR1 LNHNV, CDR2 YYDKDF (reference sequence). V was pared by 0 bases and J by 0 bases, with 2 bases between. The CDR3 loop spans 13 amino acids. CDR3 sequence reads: CATSRDYQETQYF. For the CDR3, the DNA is TGTGCCACCAGCAGAGATTACCAAGAGACCCAGTACTTC.

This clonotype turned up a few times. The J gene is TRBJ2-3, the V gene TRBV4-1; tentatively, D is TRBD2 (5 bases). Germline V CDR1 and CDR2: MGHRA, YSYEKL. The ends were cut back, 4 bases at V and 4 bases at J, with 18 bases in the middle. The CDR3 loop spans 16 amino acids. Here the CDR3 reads CASSPQSGMRADTQYF. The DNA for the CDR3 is TGCGCCAGCAGCCCCCAATCGGGAATGAGGGCAGATACGCAGTATTTT.

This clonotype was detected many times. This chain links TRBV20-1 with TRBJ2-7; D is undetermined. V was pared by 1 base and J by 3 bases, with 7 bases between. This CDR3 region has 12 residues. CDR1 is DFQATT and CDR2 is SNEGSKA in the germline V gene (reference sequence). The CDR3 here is CSARGPLYEQYF. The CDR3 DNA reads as TGCAGTGCTAGAGGGCCCCTCTACGAGCAGTACTTC.

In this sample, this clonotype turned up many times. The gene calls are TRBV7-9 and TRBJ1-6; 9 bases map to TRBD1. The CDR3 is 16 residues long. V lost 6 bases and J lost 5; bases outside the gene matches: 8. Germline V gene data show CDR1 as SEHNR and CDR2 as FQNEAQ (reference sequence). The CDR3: CASRRTGVYNNSPLHF. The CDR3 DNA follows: TGTGCCAGCAGGAGGACAGGGGTCTATAATAATTCACCCCTCCACTTT.

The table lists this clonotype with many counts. The CDR3 bases are TGCAGTGCTCGGACTAGCGGATACACAGATACGCAGTATTTT. Its translation is CSARTSGYTDTQYF. The chain has TRBV20-1 and TRBJ2-3; TRBD2 matches 10 bases. V lost 5 bases, J lost 2 bases, and 4 bases stayed unmatched. Germline CDR1 DFQATT, CDR2 SNEGSKA (reference sequence). The length of the CDR3 is 14 residues.

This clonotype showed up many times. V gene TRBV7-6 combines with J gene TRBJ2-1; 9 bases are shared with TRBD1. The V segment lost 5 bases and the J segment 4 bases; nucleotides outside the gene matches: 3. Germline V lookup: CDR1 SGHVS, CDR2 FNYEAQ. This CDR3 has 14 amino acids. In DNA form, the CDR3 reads TGTGCCAGCAGCGTGGACAGGGGTTACAATGAGCAGTTCTTC. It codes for CASSVDRGYNEQFF.

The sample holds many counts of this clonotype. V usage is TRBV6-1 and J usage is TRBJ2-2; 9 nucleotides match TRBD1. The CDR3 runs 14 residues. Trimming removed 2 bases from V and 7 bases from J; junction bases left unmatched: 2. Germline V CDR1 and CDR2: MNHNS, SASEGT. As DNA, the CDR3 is TGTGCCAGCAGTGAAACAGGGGGCTTCGGGGAGCTGTTTTTT. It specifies CASSETGGFGELFF.

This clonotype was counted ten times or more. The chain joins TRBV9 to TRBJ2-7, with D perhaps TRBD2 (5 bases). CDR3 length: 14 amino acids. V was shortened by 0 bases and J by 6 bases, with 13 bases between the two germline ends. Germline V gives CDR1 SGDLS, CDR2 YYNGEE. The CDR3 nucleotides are TGTGCCAGCAGCGTAGAAGGAAAAAGCGGCGAGCAGTACTTC. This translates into CASSVEGKSGEQYF. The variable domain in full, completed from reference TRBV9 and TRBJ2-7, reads DSGVTQTPKHLITATGQRVTLRCSPRSGDLSVYWYQQSLDQGLQFLIQYYNGEERAKGNILERFSAQQFPDLHSELNLSSLELGDSALYFCASSVEGKSGEQYFGPGTRLTVT.

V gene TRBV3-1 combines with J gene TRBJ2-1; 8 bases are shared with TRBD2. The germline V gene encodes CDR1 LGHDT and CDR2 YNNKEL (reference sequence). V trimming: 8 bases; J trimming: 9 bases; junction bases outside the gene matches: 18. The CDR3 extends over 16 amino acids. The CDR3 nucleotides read TGTGCCAGCTCCGGATTAGCGGGGAGTCTCAGCAGTGAGCAGTTCTTC. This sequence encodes CASSGLAGSLSSEQFF.

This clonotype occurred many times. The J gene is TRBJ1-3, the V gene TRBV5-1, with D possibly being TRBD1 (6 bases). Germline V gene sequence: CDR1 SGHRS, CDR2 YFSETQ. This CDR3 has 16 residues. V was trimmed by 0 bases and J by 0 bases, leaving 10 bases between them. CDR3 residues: CASSLGGHISGNTIYF. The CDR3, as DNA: TGCGCCAGCAGCTTGGGGGGACACATCTCTGGAAACACCATATATTTT.

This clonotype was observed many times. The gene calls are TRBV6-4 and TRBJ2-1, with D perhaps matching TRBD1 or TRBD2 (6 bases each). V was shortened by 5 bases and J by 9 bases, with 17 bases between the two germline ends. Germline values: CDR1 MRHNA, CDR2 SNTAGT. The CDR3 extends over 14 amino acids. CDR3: CASSTEGGGGEQFF. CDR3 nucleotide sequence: TGTGCCAGCAGTACTGAGGGGGGAGGCGGTGAGCAGTTCTTC.